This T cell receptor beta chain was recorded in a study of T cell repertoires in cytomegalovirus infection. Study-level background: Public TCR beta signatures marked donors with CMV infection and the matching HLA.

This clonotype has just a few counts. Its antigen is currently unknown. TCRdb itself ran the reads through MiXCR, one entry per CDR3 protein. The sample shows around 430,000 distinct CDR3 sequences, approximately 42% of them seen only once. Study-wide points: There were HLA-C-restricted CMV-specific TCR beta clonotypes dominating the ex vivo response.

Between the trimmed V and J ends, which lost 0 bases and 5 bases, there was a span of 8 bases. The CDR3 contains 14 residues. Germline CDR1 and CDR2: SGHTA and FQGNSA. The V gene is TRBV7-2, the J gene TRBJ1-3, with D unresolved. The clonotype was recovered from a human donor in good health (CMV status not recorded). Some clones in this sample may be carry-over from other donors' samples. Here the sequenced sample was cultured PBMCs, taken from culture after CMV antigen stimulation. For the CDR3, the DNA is TGTGCCAGCAGCTTAGCGGGCAGTAGAAACACCATATATTTT. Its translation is CASSLAGSRNTIYF.